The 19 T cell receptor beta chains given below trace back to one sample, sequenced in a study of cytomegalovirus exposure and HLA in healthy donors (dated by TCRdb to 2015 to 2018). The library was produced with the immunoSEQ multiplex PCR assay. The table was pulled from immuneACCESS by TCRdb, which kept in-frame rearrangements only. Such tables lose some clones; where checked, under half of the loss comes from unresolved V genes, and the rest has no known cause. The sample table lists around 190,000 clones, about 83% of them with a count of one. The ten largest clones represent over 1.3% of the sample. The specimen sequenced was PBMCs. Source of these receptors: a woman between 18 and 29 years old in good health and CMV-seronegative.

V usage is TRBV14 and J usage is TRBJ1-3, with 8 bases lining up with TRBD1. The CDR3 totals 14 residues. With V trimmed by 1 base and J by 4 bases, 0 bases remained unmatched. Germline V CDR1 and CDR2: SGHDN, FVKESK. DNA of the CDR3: TGTGCCAGCAGCCAAGGGACAGGGGGAAACACCATATATTTT. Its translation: CASSQGTGGNTIYF.

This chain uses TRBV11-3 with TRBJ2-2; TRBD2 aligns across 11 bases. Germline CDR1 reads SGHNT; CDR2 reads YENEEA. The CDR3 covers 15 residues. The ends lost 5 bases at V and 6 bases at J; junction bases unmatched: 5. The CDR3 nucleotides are TGTGCCAGCAGCCCGCTAGCGGGAGGAGCCGGGGAGCTGTTTTTT. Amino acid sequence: CASSPLAGGAGELFF.

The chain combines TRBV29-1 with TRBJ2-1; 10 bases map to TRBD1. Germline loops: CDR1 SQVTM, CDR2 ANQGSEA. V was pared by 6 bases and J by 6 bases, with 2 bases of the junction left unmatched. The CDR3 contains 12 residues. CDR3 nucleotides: TGCAGCGTCCGGACAGGGGGCAATGAGCAGTTCTTC. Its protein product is CSVRTGGNEQFF.

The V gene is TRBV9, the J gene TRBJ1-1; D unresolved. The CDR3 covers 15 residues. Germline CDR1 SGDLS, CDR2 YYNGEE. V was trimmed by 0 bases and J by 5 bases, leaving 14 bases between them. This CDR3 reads CASSVDGVGWTEAFF. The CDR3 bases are TGTGCCAGCAGCGTAGACGGGGTCGGTTGGACTGAAGCTTTCTTT.

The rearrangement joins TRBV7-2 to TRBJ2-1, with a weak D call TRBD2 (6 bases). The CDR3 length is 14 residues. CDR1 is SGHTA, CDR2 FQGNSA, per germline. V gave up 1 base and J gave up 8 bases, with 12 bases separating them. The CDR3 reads CASSLVSTSYEQFF. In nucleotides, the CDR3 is TGTGCCAGCAGCTTAGTCTCCACTAGCTATGAGCAGTTCTTC.

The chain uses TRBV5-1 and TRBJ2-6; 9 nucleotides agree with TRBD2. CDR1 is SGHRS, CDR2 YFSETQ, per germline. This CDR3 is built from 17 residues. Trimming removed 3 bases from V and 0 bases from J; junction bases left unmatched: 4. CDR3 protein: CASSSRGGGSGANVLTF. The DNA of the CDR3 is TGCGCCAGCAGCTCCCGCGGGGGGGGCTCTGGGGCCAACGTCCTGACTTTC.

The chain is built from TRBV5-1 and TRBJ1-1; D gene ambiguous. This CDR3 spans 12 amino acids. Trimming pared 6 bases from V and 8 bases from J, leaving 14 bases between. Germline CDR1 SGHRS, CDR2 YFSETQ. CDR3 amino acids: CASTSGSGEAFF. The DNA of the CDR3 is TGCGCCAGCACCAGTGGTTCTGGCGAAGCTTTCTTT.

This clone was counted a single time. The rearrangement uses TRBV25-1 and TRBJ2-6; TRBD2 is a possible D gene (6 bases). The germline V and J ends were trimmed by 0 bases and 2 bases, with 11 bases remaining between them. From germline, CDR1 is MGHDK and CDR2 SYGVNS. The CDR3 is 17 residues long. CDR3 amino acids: CASSEYGGNAGANVLTF. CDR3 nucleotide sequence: TGTGCCAGCAGTGAATATGGAGGGAATGCTGGGGCCAACGTCCTGACTTTC. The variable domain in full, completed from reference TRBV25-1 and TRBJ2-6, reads EADIYQTPRYLVIGTGKKITLECSQTMGHDKMYWYQQDPGMELHLIHYSYGVNSTEKGDLSSESTVSRIRTEHFPLTLESARPSHTSQYLCASSEYGGNAGANVLTFGAGSRLTVL.

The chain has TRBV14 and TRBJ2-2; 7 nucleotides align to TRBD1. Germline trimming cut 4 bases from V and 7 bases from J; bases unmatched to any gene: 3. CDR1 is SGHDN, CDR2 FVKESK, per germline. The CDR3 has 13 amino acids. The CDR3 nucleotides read TGTGCCAGCAGCCCACCAGGGGGCGGGGAGCTGTTTTTT. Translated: CASSPPGGGELFF. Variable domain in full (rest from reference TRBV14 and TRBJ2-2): EAGVTQFPSHSVIEKGQTVTLRCDPISGHDNLYWYRRVMGKEIKFLLHFVKESKQDESGMPNNRFLAERTGGTYSTLKVQPAELEDSGVYFCASSPPGGGELFFGEGSRLTVL.

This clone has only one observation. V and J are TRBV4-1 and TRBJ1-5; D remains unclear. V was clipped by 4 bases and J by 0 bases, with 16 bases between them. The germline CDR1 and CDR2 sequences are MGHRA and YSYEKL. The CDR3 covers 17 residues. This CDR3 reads CASSPVASPYSNQPQHF. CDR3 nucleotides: TGCGCCAGCAGCCCAGTCGCTAGTCCCTATAGCAATCAGCCCCAGCATTTT.

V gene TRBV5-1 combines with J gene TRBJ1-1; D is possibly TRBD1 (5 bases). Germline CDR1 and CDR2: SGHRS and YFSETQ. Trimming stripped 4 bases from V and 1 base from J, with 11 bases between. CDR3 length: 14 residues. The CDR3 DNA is TGCGCCAGCAGCCCCTCGACAGAGAACACTGAAGCTTTCTTT. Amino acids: CASSPSTENTEAFF.

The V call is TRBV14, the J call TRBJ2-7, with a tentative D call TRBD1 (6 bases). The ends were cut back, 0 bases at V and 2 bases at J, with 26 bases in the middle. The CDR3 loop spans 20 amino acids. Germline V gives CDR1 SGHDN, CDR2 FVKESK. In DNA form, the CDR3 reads TGTGCCAGCAGCCAAGATGGGAAGTTTGGGACAAATTCCGGAGCCTACGAGCAGTACTTC. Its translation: CASSQDGKFGTNSGAYEQYF.

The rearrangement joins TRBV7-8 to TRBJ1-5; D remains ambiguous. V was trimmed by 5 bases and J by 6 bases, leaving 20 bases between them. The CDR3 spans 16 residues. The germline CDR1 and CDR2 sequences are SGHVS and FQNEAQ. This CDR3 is CASSAAGSQTGQPQHF. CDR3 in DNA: TGTGCCAGCAGCGCCGCCGGGTCCCAAACCGGTCAGCCCCAGCATTTT.

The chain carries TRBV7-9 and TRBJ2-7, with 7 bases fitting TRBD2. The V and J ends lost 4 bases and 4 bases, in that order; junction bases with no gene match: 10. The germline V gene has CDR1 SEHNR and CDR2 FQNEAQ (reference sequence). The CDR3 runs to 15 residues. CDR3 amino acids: CASSSTSGEPYEQYF. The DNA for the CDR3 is TGTGCCAGCAGCTCAACCAGCGGGGAGCCTTACGAGCAGTACTTC.

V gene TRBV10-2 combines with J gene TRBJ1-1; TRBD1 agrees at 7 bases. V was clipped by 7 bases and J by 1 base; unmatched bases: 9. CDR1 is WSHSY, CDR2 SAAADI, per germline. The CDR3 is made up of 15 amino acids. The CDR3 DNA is TGCGCCAGCATCCAAACGACAGGGACGAACACTGAAGCTTTCTTT. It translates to CASIQTTGTNTEAFF.

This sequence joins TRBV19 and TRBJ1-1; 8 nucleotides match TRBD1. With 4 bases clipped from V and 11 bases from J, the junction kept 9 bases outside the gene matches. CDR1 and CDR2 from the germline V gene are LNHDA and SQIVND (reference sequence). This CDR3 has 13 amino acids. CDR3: CASSTSQGARAFF. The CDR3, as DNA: TGTGCCAGTAGTACCTCCCAGGGGGCGCGCGCTTTCTTT.

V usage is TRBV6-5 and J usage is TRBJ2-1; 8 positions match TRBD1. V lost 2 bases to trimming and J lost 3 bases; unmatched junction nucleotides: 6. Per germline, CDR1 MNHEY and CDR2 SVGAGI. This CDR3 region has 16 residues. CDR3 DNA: TGTGCCAGCAGTTACGGTTGGGACAGGCGCTACAATGAGCAGTTCTTC. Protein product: CASSYGWDRRYNEQFF.

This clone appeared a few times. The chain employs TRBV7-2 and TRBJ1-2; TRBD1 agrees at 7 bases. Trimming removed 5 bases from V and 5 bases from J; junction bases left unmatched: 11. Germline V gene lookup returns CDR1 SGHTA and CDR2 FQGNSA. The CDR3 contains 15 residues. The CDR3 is CASSTRQGGRYGYTF. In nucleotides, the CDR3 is TGTGCCAGCAGCACCAGACAGGGTGGGAGATATGGCTACACCTTC.

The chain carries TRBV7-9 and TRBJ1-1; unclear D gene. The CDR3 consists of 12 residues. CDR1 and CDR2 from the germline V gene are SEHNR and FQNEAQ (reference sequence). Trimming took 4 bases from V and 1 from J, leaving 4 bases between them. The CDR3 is CASSSSNTEAFF. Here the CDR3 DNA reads TGTGCCAGCAGCTCCTCGAACACTGAAGCTTTCTTT.